This T cell receptor (beta chain) appears in the sequencing data of a study of blood T cell repertoires in COVID-19. Study details: Acute and convalescent COVID-19 samples came from the United States, Italy and Spain. T cells, B-cell-depleted T cells, or PBMCs provided the cDNA or gDNA that served as material.

There are 15 residues in the CDR3. With 0 bases removed from V and 2 bases from J, the gap between germline ends came to 10 bases. Germline loops: CDR1 SGHRS, CDR2 YFSETQ. In the authors' workflow: Cell counts per sample came from amplifying reference gene primers. Assay: immunoSEQ multiplex PCR; the TCRdb copy retains only in-frame clones and omits some. The D gene and trimming were derived from the DNA, and the V and J assignments and clone size from that table. This sample carries a few hundred thousand clones, 85% of them seen once, and the ten largest clones take over 2.5%. The clonotype comes from a man over 45 who had recovered from COVID-19. This sequence joins TRBV5-1 and TRBJ2-3; maybe TRBD2 (5 bases). Sequenced material: peripheral blood. The CDR3 here is CASSLDGGNTDTQYF. In nucleotides, the CDR3 is TGCGCCAGCAGCTTGGACGGAGGCAACACAGATACGCAGTATTTT. Looking up the rest from reference TRBV5-1 and TRBJ2-3 gives the full variable domain: KAGVTQTPRYLIKTRGQQVTLSCSPISGHRSVSWYQQTPGQGLQFLFEYFSETQRNKGNFPGRFSGRQFSNSRSEMNVSTLELGDSALYLCASSLDGGNTDTQYFGPGTRLTVL.